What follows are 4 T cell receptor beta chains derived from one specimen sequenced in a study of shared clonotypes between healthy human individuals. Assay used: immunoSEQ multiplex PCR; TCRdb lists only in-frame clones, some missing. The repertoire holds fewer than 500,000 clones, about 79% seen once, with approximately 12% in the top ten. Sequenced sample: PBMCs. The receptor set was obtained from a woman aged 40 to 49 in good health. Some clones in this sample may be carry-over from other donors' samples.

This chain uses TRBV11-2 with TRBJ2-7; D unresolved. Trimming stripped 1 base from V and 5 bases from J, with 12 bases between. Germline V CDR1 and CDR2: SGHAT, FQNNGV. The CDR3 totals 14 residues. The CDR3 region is CASSLVGGVDEQYF. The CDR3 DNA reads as TGTGCCAGCAGCTTAGTGGGTGGAGTCGACGAGCAGTACTTC. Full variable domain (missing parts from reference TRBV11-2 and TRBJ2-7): EAGVAQSPRYKIIEKRQSVAFWCNPISGHATLYWYQQILGQGPKLLIQFQNNGVVDDSQLPKDRFSAERLKGVDSTLKIQPAKLEDSAVYLCASSLVGGVDEQYFGPGTRLTVT.

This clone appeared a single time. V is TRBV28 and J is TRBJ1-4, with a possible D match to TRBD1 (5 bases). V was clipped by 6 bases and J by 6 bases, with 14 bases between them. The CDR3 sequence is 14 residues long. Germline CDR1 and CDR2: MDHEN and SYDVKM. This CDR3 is CASSLLTTDEKLFF. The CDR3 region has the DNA TGTGCCAGCAGCCTTTTGACGACAGATGAAAAACTGTTTTTT.

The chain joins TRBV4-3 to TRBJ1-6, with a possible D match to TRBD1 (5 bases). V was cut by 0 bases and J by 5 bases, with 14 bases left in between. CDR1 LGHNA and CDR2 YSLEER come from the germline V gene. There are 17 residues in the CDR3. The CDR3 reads CASSQDWGEQNNSPLHF. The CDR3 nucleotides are TGCGCCAGCAGCCAAGATTGGGGCGAGCAGAATAATTCACCCCTCCACTTT.

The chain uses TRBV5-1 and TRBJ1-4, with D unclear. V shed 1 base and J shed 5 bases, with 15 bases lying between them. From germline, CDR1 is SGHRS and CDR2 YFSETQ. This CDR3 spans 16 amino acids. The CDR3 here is CASSLFGQRDNEKLFF. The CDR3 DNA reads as TGCGCCAGCAGCTTGTTTGGGCAGAGAGACAATGAAAAACTGTTTTTT. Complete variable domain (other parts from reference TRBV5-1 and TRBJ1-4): KAGVTQTPRYLIKTRGQQVTLSCSPISGHRSVSWYQQTPGQGLQFLFEYFSETQRNKGNFPGRFSGRQFSNSRSEMNVSTLELGDSALYLCASSLFGQRDNEKLFFGSGTQLSVL.